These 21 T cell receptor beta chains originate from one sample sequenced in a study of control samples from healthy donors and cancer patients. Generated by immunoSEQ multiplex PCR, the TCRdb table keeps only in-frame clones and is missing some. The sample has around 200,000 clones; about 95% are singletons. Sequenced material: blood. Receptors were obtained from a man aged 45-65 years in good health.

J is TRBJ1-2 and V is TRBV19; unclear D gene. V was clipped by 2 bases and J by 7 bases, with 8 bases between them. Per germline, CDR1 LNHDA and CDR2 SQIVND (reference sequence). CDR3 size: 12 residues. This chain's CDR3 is CASSIYSGGYTF. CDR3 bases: TGTGCCAGTAGTATATATTCTGGTGGCTACACCTTC.

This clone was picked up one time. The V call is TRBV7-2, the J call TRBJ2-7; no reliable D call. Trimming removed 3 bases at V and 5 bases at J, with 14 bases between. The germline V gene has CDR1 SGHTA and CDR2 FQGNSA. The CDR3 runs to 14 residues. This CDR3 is CASSLTSDGHEQYF. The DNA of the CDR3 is TGTGCCAGCAGCTTGACGTCGGACGGACACGAGCAGTACTTC.

In DNA, the CDR3 is TGTGCCAGCAGCTTACCGACAGGCCTTAATGAGCAGTTCTTC. It is translated as CASSLPTGLNEQFF. The chain carries TRBV11-2 and TRBJ2-1, with D perhaps TRBD1 (6 bases). In germline, CDR1 is SGHAT, CDR2 FQNNGV. The V and J ends lost 2 bases and 7 bases respectively, with 12 bases between them. CDR3 length: 14 residues.

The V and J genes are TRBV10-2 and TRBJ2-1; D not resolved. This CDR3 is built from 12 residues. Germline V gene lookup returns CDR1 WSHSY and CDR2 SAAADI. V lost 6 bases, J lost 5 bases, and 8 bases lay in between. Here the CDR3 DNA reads TGCGCCAGCAGCGTTGGAGACAATGAGCAGTTCTTC. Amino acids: CASSVGDNEQFF.

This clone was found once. In nucleotides, the CDR3 is TGTGCCAGCAGCCGCGAGGGGAACACCGGGGAGCTGTTTTTT. Residues: CASSREGNTGELFF. This chain uses TRBV9 with TRBJ2-2, with D perhaps TRBD2 (5 bases). The CDR3 runs to 14 residues. Trimming removed 4 bases from V and 1 base from J, with 8 bases in between. The V gene's germline CDR1 is SGDLS and CDR2 YYNGEE.

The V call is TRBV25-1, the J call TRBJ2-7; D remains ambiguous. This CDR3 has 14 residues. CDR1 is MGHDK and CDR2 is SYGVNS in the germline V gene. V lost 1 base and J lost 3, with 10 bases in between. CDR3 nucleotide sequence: TGTGCCAGCAGTGAATGGGGTGCAAACTACGAGCAGTACTTC. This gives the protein CASSEWGANYEQYF.

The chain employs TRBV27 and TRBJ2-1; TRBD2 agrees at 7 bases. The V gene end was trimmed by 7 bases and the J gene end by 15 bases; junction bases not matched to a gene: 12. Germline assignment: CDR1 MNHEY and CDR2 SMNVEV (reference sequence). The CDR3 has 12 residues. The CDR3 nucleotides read TGTGCCAGCATCTCCCGGGGGAGGGTGGGGTTCTTC. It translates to CASISRGRVGFF.

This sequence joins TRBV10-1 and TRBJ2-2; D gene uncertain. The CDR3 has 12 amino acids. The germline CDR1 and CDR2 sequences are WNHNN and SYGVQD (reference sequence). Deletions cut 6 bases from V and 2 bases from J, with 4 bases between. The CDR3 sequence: CASRDNTGELFF. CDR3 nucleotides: TGCGCCAGCAGAGATAACACCGGGGAGCTGTTTTTT.

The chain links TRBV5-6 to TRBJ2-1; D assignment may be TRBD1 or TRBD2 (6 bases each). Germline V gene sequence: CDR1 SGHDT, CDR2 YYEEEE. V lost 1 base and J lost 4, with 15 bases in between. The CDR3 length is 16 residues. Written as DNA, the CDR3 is TGTGCCAGCAGCTTGATGATGGGGGGCGGGTACAATGAGCAGTTCTTC. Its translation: CASSLMMGGGYNEQFF.

In nucleotides, the CDR3 is TGTGCCAGCCGGGTTGGTGGGGCCTACGAGCAGTACGTC. Its translation: CASRVGGAYEQYV. The chain employs TRBV6-6 and TRBJ2-7; D is unresolved. V was trimmed by 8 bases and J by 2 bases, leaving 13 bases between them. The CDR3 extends over 13 amino acids. Germline CDR1 reads MNHNY; CDR2 reads SVGAGI (reference sequence).

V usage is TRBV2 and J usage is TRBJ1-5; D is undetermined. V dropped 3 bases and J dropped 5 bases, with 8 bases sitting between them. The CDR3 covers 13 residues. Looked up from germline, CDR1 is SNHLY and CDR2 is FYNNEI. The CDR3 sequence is CASSDGNDQPQHF. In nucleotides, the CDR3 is TGTGCCAGCAGTGATGGCAACGATCAGCCCCAGCATTTT.

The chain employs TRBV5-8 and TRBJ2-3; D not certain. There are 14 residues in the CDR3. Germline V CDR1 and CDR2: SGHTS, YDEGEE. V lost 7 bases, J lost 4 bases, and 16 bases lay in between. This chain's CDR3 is CASPVGLGSDTQYF. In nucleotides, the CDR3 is TGTGCCAGCCCCGTTGGATTGGGCTCAGATACGCAGTATTTT.

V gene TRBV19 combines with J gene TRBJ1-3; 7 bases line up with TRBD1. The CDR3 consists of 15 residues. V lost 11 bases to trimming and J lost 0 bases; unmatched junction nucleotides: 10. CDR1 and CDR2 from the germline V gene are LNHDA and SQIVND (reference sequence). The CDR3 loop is CASRTGGSSGNTIYF. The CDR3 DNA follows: TGTGCCTCCCGGACAGGCGGCAGCTCTGGAAACACCATATATTTT.

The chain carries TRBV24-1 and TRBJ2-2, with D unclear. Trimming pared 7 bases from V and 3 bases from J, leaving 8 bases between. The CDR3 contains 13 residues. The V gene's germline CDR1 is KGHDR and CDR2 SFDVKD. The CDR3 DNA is TGTGCCACCAGAACTGGGGACACCGGGGAGCTGTTTTTT. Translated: CATRTGDTGELFF.

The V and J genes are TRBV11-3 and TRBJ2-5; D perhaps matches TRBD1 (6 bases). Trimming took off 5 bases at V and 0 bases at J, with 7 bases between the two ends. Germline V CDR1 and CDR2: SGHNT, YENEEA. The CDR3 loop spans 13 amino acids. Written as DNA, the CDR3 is TGTGCCAGCAGCCGGGACAACCAAGAGACCCAGTACTTC. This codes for CASSRDNQETQYF.

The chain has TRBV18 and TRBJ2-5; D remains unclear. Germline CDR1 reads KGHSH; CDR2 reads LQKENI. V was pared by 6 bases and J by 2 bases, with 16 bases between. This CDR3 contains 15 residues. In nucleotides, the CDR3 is TGTGCCAGCTCCTGGCAACGATCATTGCAAGAGACCCAGTACTTC. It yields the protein CASSWQRSLQETQYF.

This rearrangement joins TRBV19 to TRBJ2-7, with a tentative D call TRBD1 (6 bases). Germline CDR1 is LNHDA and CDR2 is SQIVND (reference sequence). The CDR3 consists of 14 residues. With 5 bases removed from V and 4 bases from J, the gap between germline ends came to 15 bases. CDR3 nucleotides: TGTGCCAGTAGTCGACCGGGACACGAGTACGAGCAGTACTTC. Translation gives CASSRPGHEYEQYF.

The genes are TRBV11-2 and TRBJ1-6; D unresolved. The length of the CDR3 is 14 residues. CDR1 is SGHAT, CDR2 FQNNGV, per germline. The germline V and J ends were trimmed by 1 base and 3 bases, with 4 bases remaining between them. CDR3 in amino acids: CASSLGDYNSPLHF. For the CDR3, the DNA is TGTGCCAGCAGCTTAGGAGACTATAATTCACCCCTCCACTTT.

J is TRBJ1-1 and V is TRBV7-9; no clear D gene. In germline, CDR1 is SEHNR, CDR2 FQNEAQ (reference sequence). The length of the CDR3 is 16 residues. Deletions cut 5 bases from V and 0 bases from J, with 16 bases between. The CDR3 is CASSPDGGSVNTEAFF. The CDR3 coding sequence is TGTGCCAGCAGCCCAGACGGCGGCTCGGTGAACACTGAAGCTTTCTTT.

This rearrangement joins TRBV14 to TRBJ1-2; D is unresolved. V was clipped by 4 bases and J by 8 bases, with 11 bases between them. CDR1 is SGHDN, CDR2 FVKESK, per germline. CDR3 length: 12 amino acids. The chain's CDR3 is CASSPGRVGYTF. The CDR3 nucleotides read TGTGCCAGCAGCCCCGGAAGGGTGGGCTACACCTTC.

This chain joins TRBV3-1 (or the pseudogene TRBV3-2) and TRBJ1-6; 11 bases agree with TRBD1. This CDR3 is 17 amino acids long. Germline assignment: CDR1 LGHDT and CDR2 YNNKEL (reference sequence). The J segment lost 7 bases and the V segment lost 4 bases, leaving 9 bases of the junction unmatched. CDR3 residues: CASSPLDRGQGNSPLHF. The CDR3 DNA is TGTGCCAGCAGCCCCCTGGACAGGGGGCAGGGGAATTCACCCCTCCACTTT.